This TCR beta chain was documented in a study of shared clonotypes between healthy human individuals. The protocol was immunoSEQ multiplex PCR, while the TCRdb copy is restricted to in-frame clones and leaves out a portion. Among around 2,000,000 clones, about 95% were seen once, and the ten largest hold 1% to 1.5%. Naive CD8 cells comprised CD45RO-negative, CCR7-positively selected cells, excluding terminally differentiated effector memory CD45RA+ cells. In germline, CDR1 is PRHDT, CDR2 FYEKMQ (reference sequence). This CDR3 region has 11 residues. The V and J ends lost 4 bases and 4 bases respectively, with 4 bases between them.

The chain couples TRBV13 to TRBJ1-1; no definite D call. The sequence was obtained from a man aged 18 to 30 in good health. The specimen was naive CD8+ T cells sorted from blood. CDR3 sequence reads: CASSWSTEAFF. The CDR3 DNA sequence: TGTGCCAGCAGCTGGTCCACTGAAGCTTTCTTT.